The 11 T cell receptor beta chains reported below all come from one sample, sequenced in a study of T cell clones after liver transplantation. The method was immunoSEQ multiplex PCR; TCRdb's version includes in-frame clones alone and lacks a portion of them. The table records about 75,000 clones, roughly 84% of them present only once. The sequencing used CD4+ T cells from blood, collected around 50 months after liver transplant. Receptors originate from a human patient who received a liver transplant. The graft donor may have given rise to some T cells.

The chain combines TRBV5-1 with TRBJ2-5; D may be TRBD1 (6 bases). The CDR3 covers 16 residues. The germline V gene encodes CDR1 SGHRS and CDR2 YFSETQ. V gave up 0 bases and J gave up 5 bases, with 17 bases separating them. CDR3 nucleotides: TGCGCCAGCAGCTTGGCCGTGGGCAGGGGCGAGGAGACCCAGTACTTC. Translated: CASSLAVGRGEETQYF.

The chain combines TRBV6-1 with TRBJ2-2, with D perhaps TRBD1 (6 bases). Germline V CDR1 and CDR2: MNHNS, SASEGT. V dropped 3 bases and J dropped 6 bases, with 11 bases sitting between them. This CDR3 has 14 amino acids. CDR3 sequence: CASSESRGAGELFF. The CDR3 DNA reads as TGTGCCAGCAGTGAGTCCAGGGGAGCCGGGGAGCTGTTTTTT.

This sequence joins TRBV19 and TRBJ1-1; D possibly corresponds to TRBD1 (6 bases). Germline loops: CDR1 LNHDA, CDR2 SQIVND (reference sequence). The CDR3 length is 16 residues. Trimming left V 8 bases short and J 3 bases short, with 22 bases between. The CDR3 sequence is CASSPLNRGAYTEAFF. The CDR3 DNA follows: TGTGCCAGTTCCCCCCTTAACCGGGGGGCGTACACTGAAGCTTTCTTT.

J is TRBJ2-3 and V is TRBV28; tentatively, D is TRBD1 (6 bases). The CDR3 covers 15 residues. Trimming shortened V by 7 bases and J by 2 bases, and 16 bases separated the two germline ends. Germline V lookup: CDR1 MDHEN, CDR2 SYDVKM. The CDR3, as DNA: TGTGCCAGCAAAAGCCCGGGACAAATCACAGATACGCAGTATTTT. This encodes CASKSPGQITDTQYF.

DNA for the CDR3: TGTGCTAGTGGTTTGGGCAGGGACCCTATTGAAAAACTGTTTTTT. Amino acid sequence: CASGLGRDPIEKLFF. The rearrangement links TRBV12-5 to TRBJ1-4; a weak D match, TRBD1 (5 bases). The germline V gene encodes CDR1 LGHNT and CDR2 FRNRAP. CDR3 length equals 15 residues. V lost 1 base to trimming and J lost 7 bases, with 13 bases between them.

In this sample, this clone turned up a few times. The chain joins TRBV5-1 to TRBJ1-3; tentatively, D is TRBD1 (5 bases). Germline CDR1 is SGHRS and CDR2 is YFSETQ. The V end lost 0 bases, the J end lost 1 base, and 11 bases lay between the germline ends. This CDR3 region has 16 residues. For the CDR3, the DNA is TGCGCCAGCAGCTTGGCCACAGGAATTTCTGGAAACACCATATATTTT. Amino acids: CASSLATGISGNTIYF.

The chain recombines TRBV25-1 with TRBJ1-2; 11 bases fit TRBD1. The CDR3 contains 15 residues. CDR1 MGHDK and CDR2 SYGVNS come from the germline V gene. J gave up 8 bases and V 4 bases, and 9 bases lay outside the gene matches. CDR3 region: CASSGGQGARGGYTF. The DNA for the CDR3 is TGTGCCAGCAGTGGAGGACAGGGGGCGCGAGGCGGCTACACCTTC.

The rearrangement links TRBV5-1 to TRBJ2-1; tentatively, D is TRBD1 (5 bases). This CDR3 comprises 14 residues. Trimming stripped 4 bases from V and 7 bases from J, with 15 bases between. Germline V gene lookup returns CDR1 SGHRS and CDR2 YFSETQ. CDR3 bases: TGCGCCAGCAGCATGGACAACCTGGGAAATGAGCAGTTCTTC. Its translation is CASSMDNLGNEQFF.

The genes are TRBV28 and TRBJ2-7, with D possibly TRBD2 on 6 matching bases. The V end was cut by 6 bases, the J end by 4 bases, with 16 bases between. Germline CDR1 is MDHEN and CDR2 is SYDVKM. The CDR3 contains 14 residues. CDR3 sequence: CASRTGVATYEQYF. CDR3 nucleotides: TGTGCCAGCAGGACGGGAGTTGCAACGTACGAGCAGTACTTC.

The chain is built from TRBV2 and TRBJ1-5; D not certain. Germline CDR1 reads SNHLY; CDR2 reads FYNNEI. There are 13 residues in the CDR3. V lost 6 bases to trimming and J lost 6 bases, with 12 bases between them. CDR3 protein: CASRREGSQPQHF. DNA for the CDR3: TGTGCCAGCAGGAGGGAAGGCTCTCAGCCCCAGCATTTT.

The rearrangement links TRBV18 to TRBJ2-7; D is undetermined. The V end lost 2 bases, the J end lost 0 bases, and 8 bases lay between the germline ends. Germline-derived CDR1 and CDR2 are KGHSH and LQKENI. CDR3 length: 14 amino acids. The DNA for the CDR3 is TGTGCCAGCTCACCATTGGTCGGCTCCTACGAGCAGTACTTC. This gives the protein CASSPLVGSYEQYF.